This entry lists 19 T cell receptor beta chains sequenced from one sample in a study of Tregs in tolerant kidney transplant recipients. The protocol was immunoSEQ multiplex PCR, while the TCRdb copy is restricted to in-frame clones and leaves out a portion. This sample's table reports about 52,000 clones. Sequenced here: CD4+ T cells from blood, sampled before the transplant. The source is a human donor who received a combined kidney and bone marrow transplant.

Remarks on this clone: The read terminates 3 residues ahead of where the CDR3 ends, so the germline J gene completes it. The J gene is TRBJ1-4, the V gene TRBV5-5; 9 bases match TRBD1. This CDR3 is built from 15 residues. J gave up 5 bases and V 3 bases, and 5 bases lay outside the gene matches. The germline CDR1 and CDR2 sequences are SGHKS and YYEKEE (reference sequence). CDR3 protein: CASSWGDRENEKLFF. Incomplete CDR3 DNA: TGTGCCAGCAGCTGGGGGGACAGGGAAAATGAAAAA.

Points on this clone: The read gets to within 3 residues of the CDR3 end, and the germline J gene fills in the rest. V usage is TRBV6-2 or TRBV6-3 and J usage is TRBJ2-7, with D possibly TRBD1 on 6 matching bases. Trimming shortened V by 4 bases and J by 2 bases, and 9 bases separated the two germline ends. Germline CDR1 is MNHEY and CDR2 is SVGEGT. The CDR3 spans 13 residues. CDR3 bases read: TGTGCCAGCAGTTCCGACAGGACCTACGAG. This encodes CASSSDRTYE. The CDR3 as a whole reads CASSSDRTYEQYF.

About this clone itself: The read ends 3 residues shy of where the CDR3 ends; the end is completed using the germline J gene. The chain uses TRBV19 and TRBJ1-2, with 8 bases lining up with TRBD1. The germline V gene has CDR1 LNHDA and CDR2 SQIVND (reference sequence). The CDR3 consists of 14 residues. Germline trimming cut 5 bases from V and 2 bases from J; bases unmatched to any gene: 4. CDR3: CASSPTGANYGYTF. The DNA read from the CDR3 is TGTGCCAGTAGTCCGACAGGGGCGAACTATGGC.

Comment on this clone: The CDR3 is cut off 3 residues early in the read; its end comes from the germline J gene. The chain is built from TRBV10-3 and TRBJ2-7, with D hard to call. There are 14 residues in the CDR3. V was cut by 2 bases and J by 0 bases, with 8 bases left in between. Per germline, CDR1 ENHRY and CDR2 SYGVKD. The DNA read from the CDR3 is TGTGCCATCAGTGAGGTAGTGTTCTCCTACGAG. It yields the protein CAISEVVFSYE. The full CDR3 reads CAISEVVFSYEQYF.

The CDR3 protein is CSALAPRGQGGYTF. Incomplete CDR3 DNA: TGCAGTGCACTAGCGCCCCGGGGGCAAGGTGGC. The rearrangement joins TRBV20-1 to TRBJ1-2, with TRBD1 as a possible D gene (6 bases). The read ends 3 residues shy of where the CDR3 ends; the end is completed using the germline J gene. Germline lookup yields CDR1 DFQATT and CDR2 SNEGSKA (reference sequence). The CDR3 is 14 amino acids. The ends were cut back, 6 bases at V and 7 bases at J, with 21 bases in the middle.

Details on this clone: The CDR3 end is not reached by the read, which stops 3 residues before it; the germline J gene fills it in. This chain joins TRBV7-9 and TRBJ2-5; tentatively, D is TRBD1 (6 bases). Germline loops: CDR1 SEHNR, CDR2 FQNEAQ (reference sequence). This CDR3 region has 14 residues. The V and J ends lost 5 bases and 0 bases respectively, with 10 bases between them. Incomplete CDR3 DNA: TGTGCCAGCAGCCAATACAGGGACCAAGAGACC. This encodes CASSQYRDQET. The CDR3 reads in full as CASSQYRDQETQYF.

Comments on this clone: The CDR3 end falls 3 residues outside the read, so it is completed with the germline J gene. The chain uses TRBV11-2 and TRBJ1-2; 8 nucleotides match TRBD1. The ends lost 5 bases at V and 5 bases at J; junction bases unmatched: 4. CDR3 length: 13 residues. Germline values: CDR1 SGHAT, CDR2 FQNNGV. The part of the CDR3 DNA that was read is TGTGCCAGCAGCAGGGACAGGTCGTATGGC. Its protein is CASSRDRSYG. The entire CDR3 reads CASSRDRSYGYTF. Using reference TRBV11-2 and TRBJ1-2 for the parts outside the CDR3, the full variable domain is EAGVAQSPRYKIIEKRQSVAFWCNPISGHATLYWYQQILGQGPKLLIQFQNNGVVDDSQLPKDRFSAERLKGVDSTLKIQPAKLEDSAVYLCASSRDRSYGYTFGSGTRLTVV.

Points on this clone: A junction boundary mismatches the germline segment, possibly from a read error. The CDR3 end falls 3 residues outside the read, so it is completed with the germline J gene. The chain has TRBV10-1 and TRBJ2-4; 8 positions agree with TRBD2. CDR1 WNHNN and CDR2 SYGVQD come from the germline V gene (reference sequence). CDR3 length: 11 residues. The DNA read from the CDR3 is TGCGCCGGCAGTCGGGGGGGCATT. It translates to CAGSRGGI. The full CDR3 reads CAGSRGGIQYF.

About this clone itself: The read is 3 residues too short to cover the CDR3 end, so that end is filled in from the germline J gene. The chain couples TRBV19 to TRBJ2-3, with a possible D match to TRBD1 (6 bases). The V end lost 8 bases, the J end lost 1 base, and 13 bases lay between the germline ends. The CDR3 is made up of 14 amino acids. CDR1 and CDR2 from the germline V gene are LNHDA and SQIVND (reference sequence). The sequenced CDR3 bases are TGTGCCAGTGTTCCCAGGGGCCGCACAGATACG. It specifies CASVPRGRTDT. The full CDR3 protein reads CASVPRGRTDTQYF.

As for this clone: The CDR3 end lies 3 residues beyond the end of the read and is filled in from the germline J gene. This chain uses TRBV19 with TRBJ1-2; 7 nucleotides agree with TRBD1. The CDR3 extends over 16 amino acids. The germline CDR1 and CDR2 sequences are LNHDA and SQIVND (reference sequence). With 8 bases clipped from V and 4 bases from J, the junction kept 16 bases outside the gene matches. CDR3 residues: CASGRGRGQAPYGYTF. Incomplete CDR3 DNA: TGTGCCAGTGGAAGGGGGAGAGGACAGGCTCCCTATGGC.

Worth noting for this clone: The CDR3 extends 3 residues past the end of the read, so its final part is completed from the germline J gene. The chain links TRBV20-1 to TRBJ2-3, with TRBD1 matching 9 bases. The J segment lost 5 bases and the V segment lost 5 bases, leaving 11 bases of the junction unmatched. The germline CDR1 and CDR2 sequences are DFQATT and SNEGSKA (reference sequence). There are 15 residues in the CDR3. The CDR3 sequence is CSAPQVLTGGDTQYF. Partial CDR3 DNA: TGCAGTGCTCCCCAAGTCTTGACAGGGGGAGATACG.

On this clone itself: The sequenced fragment ends 3 residues before the CDR3 boundary, so the rest is inferred from the germline J gene. V is TRBV7-2 and J is TRBJ1-2, with D possibly being TRBD1 (5 bases). V lost 3 bases and J 5 bases, leaving 10 bases between the germline ends. The CDR3 runs to 13 residues. The germline CDR1 and CDR2 sequences are SGHTA and FQGNSA. The part of the CDR3 DNA that was read is TGTGCCAGCAGCTTGGGGGGGAGTTATGGC. Translation: CASSLGGSYG. The full CDR3 sequence reads CASSLGGSYGYTF.

In the case of this clone: The junction shows a germline mismatch at one end, possibly a read error. The CDR3 goes on 3 residues after the read ends, and that part is filled in from the germline J gene. The chain uses TRBV4-2 and TRBJ1-2, with TRBD1 as a possible D gene (6 bases). In germline, CDR1 is LGHNA, CDR2 YNFKEQ. This CDR3 is 17 amino acids long. CDR3 DNA, as far as it was read: TGTGCCTGCAGCCCAGGAGTATGGGACAACCAGAACTATGGC. Translation gives CACSPGVWDNQNYG. The complete CDR3 reads CACSPGVWDNQNYGYTF.

As regards this clone: The read ends 3 residues early relative to the CDR3; the germline J gene fills the gap. The J gene is TRBJ2-5, the V gene TRBV19; D gene unclear. V was cut by 1 base and J by 0 bases, with 6 bases left in between. The CDR3 consists of 14 residues. Germline V gene lookup returns CDR1 LNHDA and CDR2 SQIVND (reference sequence). Here the CDR3 reads CASSIVPDQETQYF. The CDR3 DNA, read in part, is TGTGCCAGTAGTATAGTACCAGACCAAGAGACC.

About this clone itself: The read stops 3 residues short of the end of the CDR3; the missing end is completed from the germline J gene. This chain uses TRBV7-9 with TRBJ2-7; no definite D call. The V and J ends lost 4 bases and 2 bases respectively, with 6 bases between them. This CDR3 has 12 residues. The V gene's germline CDR1 is SEHNR and CDR2 FQNEAQ (reference sequence). CDR3 bases read: TGTGCCAGCAGCTCAAAAACCTACGAG. Translated: CASSSKTYE. The entire CDR3 is CASSSKTYEQYF.

Concerning this clone: The CDR3 is cut off 3 residues early in the read; its end comes from the germline J gene. The genes are TRBV7-8 and TRBJ1-2; 9 bases agree with TRBD1. The germline CDR1 and CDR2 sequences are SGHVS and FQNEAQ. The CDR3 length is 14 residues. CDR3 bases read: TGTGCCAGCAGCTTATTGGGACAGGGATCGGGC. It translates to CASSLLGQGSG. The CDR3, in full, reads CASSLLGQGSGYTF. The complete variable domain, with remaining parts taken from reference TRBV7-8 and TRBJ1-2, reads GAGVSQSPRYKVAKRGQDVALRCDPISGHVSLFWYQQALGQGPEFLTYFQNEAQLDKSGLPSDRFFAERPEGSVSTLKIQRTQQEDSAVYLCASSLLGQGSGYTFGSGTRLTVV.

On this clone: The read terminates 3 residues ahead of where the CDR3 ends, so the germline J gene completes it. The rearrangement links TRBV20-1 to TRBJ1-1; D not resolved. Germline V gene sequence: CDR1 DFQATT, CDR2 SNEGSKA (reference sequence). The CDR3 spans 13 residues. The covered CDR3 bases are TGCAGTGCTAGGGTGGCAGAGTCCTCCCGA. Encoded protein: CSARVAESSR. The complete CDR3 sequence is CSARVAESSRAFF.

Note on this clone: The missing CDR3 end, 3 residues past where the read stops, is filled in from the germline J gene. The chain joins TRBV6-2 or TRBV6-3 to TRBJ2-4; 8 positions agree with TRBD2. Germline CDR1 MNHEY, CDR2 SVGEGT. CDR3 length equals 14 residues. With V trimmed by 6 bases and J by 1 base, 2 bases remained unmatched. Incomplete CDR3 DNA: TGTGCCAGCAGCCGCGGGGGGGCCAAAAACATT. Translation gives CASSRGGAKNI. The CDR3, in full, reads CASSRGGAKNIQYF.

Concerning this clone itself: Read data end 3 residues before the CDR3 end; the end is taken from the germline J gene. This sequence joins TRBV23-1 and TRBJ2-7, with a weak D call TRBD1 (6 bases). TRBV23-1 is given ORF status, its function remaining uncertain. Trimming cost V 6 bases and J 0 bases, with 12 bases left between them. The CDR3 sequence is 14 residues long. The sequenced CDR3 bases are TGCGCCAGCAGCCACGGGACACCCTCCTACGAG. It encodes CASSHGTPSYE. The entire CDR3 sequence reads CASSHGTPSYEQYF.